This T cell receptor (beta chain) was recovered during a study of T cell clonotyping in hematopoietic cell transplantation. Notes on the study in general: After transplant, recipient diversity fell while pathologically expanded clonotypes grew through day 180. Broader posttransplant TCR repertoire diversity was predicted by graft donor and pretransplant recipient Inverse Simpson Index values.

TCRdb's copy holds only in-frame clones and misses some; the assay was immunoSEQ multiplex PCR. The sample lists 15,000 to 20,000 clones; about 72% were seen once. A word on this clone: Its antigen is unidentified.

The sample's time point: recipient sample about 28 days before transplant, after cytoreduction. Blood collection times were about day -28 and days 30, 100, 180 posttransplant. This specimen was peripheral blood mononuclear cells, taken before stem cell transplant. This TCR came from a man between 60 and 70 years old with acute myeloid leukemia. Some clones in this sample may be carry-over from other donors' samples.

The CDR3 here is CASSPEGEATKNIQYF. The CDR3, as DNA: TGTGCCAGCAGCCCCGAAGGGGAGGCGACCAAAAACATTCAGTACTTC. V and J are TRBV13 and TRBJ2-4, with D maybe TRBD2 (6 bases). The CDR3 loop spans 16 amino acids. Germline lookup yields CDR1 PRHDT and CDR2 FYEKMQ (reference sequence). Between the trimmed V and J ends, which lost 5 bases and 2 bases, there was a span of 16 bases.